This T cell receptor beta chain was obtained from a study of shared clonotypes between healthy human individuals. Overall study results and limits: Depth was large, yet rarefaction showed that sorted-subset sequencing was incomplete.

Naive CD8 isolation took CD45RO-negative cells positively selected for CCR7 and excluded terminally differentiated effector memory CD45RA+ cells. With respect to this clone: Its antigen is unknown.

Here immunoSEQ multiplex PCR was the method, and the copy in TCRdb shows in-frame clones only, minus some. The sample lists hundreds of thousands of clones, 90% to 95% seen once, with approximately 0.11% in the top ten. This CDR3 has 14 amino acids. The germline gives CDR1 SGHAT, CDR2 FQNNGV. The V gene end was trimmed by 6 bases and the J gene end by 6 bases; junction bases not matched to a gene: 7. The clonotype comes from a woman under 40 in good health. Sequencing was done on a sample of naive CD8+ T cells sorted from blood. The chain links TRBV11-2 to TRBJ2-1; 8 nucleotides line up with TRBD2. This chain's CDR3 is CASRLAEGSNEQFF. The CDR3 coding sequence is TGTGCCAGCAGACTAGCGGAGGGGTCCAATGAGCAGTTCTTC.